The 24 T cell receptor beta chains below come from one sample, sequenced in a study of T cell changes during pregnancy in multiple sclerosis. Profiled with immunoSEQ multiplex PCR; TCRdb holds only in-frame clones, not every one. This sample has around 99,000 clones, with 85% to 95% found just once. Here the sequenced sample was peripheral blood, taken in the first trimester of pregnancy. The origin of the receptors is a female donor with multiple sclerosis, enrolled in a pregnancy study.

V gene TRBV10-3 combines with J gene TRBJ1-2, with 9 bases identical to TRBD1. V shed 9 bases, J shed 4 bases, and the junction held 9 bases outside the gene matches. The germline V gene encodes CDR1 ENHRY and CDR2 SYGVKD. The CDR3 is 14 amino acids. The CDR3, as DNA: TGTGCCATTACAGGGGGCGAACATCCCTATGGCTACACCTTC. The encoded protein is CAITGGEHPYGYTF.

The chain joins TRBV19 to TRBJ1-2; D unclear. Between the trimmed V and J ends, which lost 6 bases and 6 bases, there was a span of 20 bases. Germline V gene lookup returns CDR1 LNHDA and CDR2 SQIVND (reference sequence). There are 15 residues in the CDR3. The CDR3 nucleotides are TGTGCCAGTAGCGGGGAGAGGGTCGTCCTAGATGGCTACACCTTC. Amino acid sequence: CASSGERVVLDGYTF.

The chain carries TRBV2 and TRBJ2-3; D uncertain. With 4 bases removed from V and 2 bases from J, the gap between germline ends came to 7 bases. This CDR3 has 13 residues. Per the germline V gene, CDR1 is SNHLY and CDR2 is FYNNEI. CDR3 sequence: CASSGGFTDTQYF. CDR3 bases: TGTGCCAGCAGTGGAGGCTTCACAGATACGCAGTATTTT.

This chain uses TRBV19 with TRBJ2-3, with 11 bases identical to TRBD2. This CDR3 is built from 17 residues. The junction had 12 bases not matched to a gene; V was cut back by 4 bases and J by 6 bases. CDR1 and CDR2 from the germline V gene are LNHDA and SQIVND (reference sequence). CDR3 coding DNA: TGTGCCAGTAGTACCTCGGCCCTTAGCGGGAGGGGTGATACGCAGTATTTT. Translation gives CASSTSALSGRGDTQYF.

This rearrangement joins TRBV25-1 to TRBJ2-3; no reliable D call. V was trimmed by 3 bases and J by 0 bases, leaving 4 bases between them. CDR3 length: 13 residues. Germline V gene data show CDR1 as MGHDK and CDR2 as SYGVNS. The CDR3 region has the DNA TGTGCCAGCAGTGATCCTAGCACAGATACGCAGTATTTT. Its translation is CASSDPSTDTQYF.

The chain couples TRBV6-4 to TRBJ2-3, with 11 bases aligning to TRBD2. V dropped 2 bases and J dropped 5; count of bases not matched to a gene: 0. Germline loops: CDR1 MRHNA, CDR2 SNTAGT. The CDR3 totals 14 residues. CDR3 coding DNA: TGTGCCAGCAGTGACGGACTAGCGGGAGATACGCAGTATTTT. This sequence encodes CASSDGLAGDTQYF.

The chain couples TRBV9 to TRBJ2-1, with 10 bases matching TRBD2. This CDR3 is 15 amino acids long. V lost 3 bases, J lost 7 bases, and 7 bases stayed unmatched. Germline V gene sequence: CDR1 SGDLS, CDR2 YYNGEE. CDR3 in DNA: TGTGCCAGCAGCGCCGGACCTAGCGGGAGAAATGAGCAGTTCTTC. This translates into CASSAGPSGRNEQFF. Full variable domain (remainder filled in from reference TRBV9 and TRBJ2-1): DSGVTQTPKHLITATGQRVTLRCSPRSGDLSVYWYQQSLDQGLQFLIQYYNGEERAKGNILERFSAQQFPDLHSELNLSSLELGDSALYFCASSAGPSGRNEQFFGPGTRLTVL.

This clone was seen only once. V and J are TRBV5-6 and TRBJ1-1; the match to TRBD1 covers 7 bases. The junction had 2 bases not matched to a gene; V was cut back by 0 bases and J by 0 bases. Looked up from germline, CDR1 is SGHDT and CDR2 is YYEEEE. The length of the CDR3 is 15 residues. The CDR3 DNA reads TGTGCCAGCAGCTTGGCCACAGGGGTGAACACTGAAGCTTTCTTT. Protein: CASSLATGVNTEAFF.

In DNA form, the CDR3 reads TGTGCCAGCACCCACTTCAGAGTAGCGGTCTACGAGCAGTACTTC. It translates to CASTHFRVAVYEQYF. The rearrangement uses TRBV6-5 and TRBJ2-7, with D possibly being TRBD2 (6 bases). Trimming took off 7 bases at V and 3 bases at J, with 19 bases between the two ends. Looked up from germline, CDR1 is MNHEY and CDR2 is SVGAGI. The CDR3 covers 15 residues.

V usage is TRBV7-9 and J usage is TRBJ2-7, with 8 nucleotides matching TRBD1. CDR3 length: 14 residues. Germline assignment: CDR1 SEHNR and CDR2 FQNEAQ (reference sequence). J lost 1 base, V lost 4 bases, and 3 bases had no gene match. This CDR3 reads CASSSGGSSYEQYF. CDR3 in DNA: TGTGCCAGCAGCTCAGGGGGCTCGTCCTACGAGCAGTACTTC.

This chain uses TRBV13 with TRBJ2-7; 8 positions agree with TRBD2. After removal of 5 bases from V and 2 bases from J, the junction contained 8 bases not matched to a gene. CDR3 length: 15 residues. Germline values: CDR1 PRHDT, CDR2 FYEKMQ (reference sequence). In DNA form, the CDR3 reads TGTGCCAGCAGCCACAATCGGGGGGGCCCCTACGAGCAGTACTTC. This codes for CASSHNRGGPYEQYF. The full variable domain, with the rest looked up from reference TRBV13 and TRBJ2-7, is AAGVIQSPRHLIKEKRETATLKCYPIPRHDTVYWYQQGPGQDPQFLISFYEKMQSDKGSIPDRFSAQQFSDYHSELNMSSLELGDSALYFCASSHNRGGPYEQYFGPGTRLTVT.

As DNA, the CDR3 is TGTGCCAGCAGGCCCCAGGGAAACACAGATACGCAGTATTTT. Amino acid sequence: CASRPQGNTDTQYF. The chain carries TRBV6-6 and TRBJ2-3; weak D call: TRBD1 (5 bases). In germline, CDR1 is MNHNY, CDR2 SVGAGI (reference sequence). V lost 6 bases and J 2 bases, leaving 12 bases between the germline ends. There are 14 residues in the CDR3.

The rearrangement uses TRBV6-6 and TRBJ2-7, with D possibly being TRBD1 (6 bases). The germline V gene encodes CDR1 MNHNY and CDR2 SVGAGI (reference sequence). The V gene lost 6 bases and the J gene lost 1 base, with 19 bases spanning the gap. The CDR3 contains 16 residues. The chain's CDR3 is CASSRDIGLLSYEQYF. The CDR3 nucleotides read TGTGCCAGCAGCCGGGACATTGGCTTATTATCCTACGAGCAGTACTTC.

V and J are TRBV13 and TRBJ1-1; the D gene is possibly TRBD1 (6 bases). Per germline, CDR1 PRHDT and CDR2 FYEKMQ (reference sequence). The CDR3 sequence is 15 residues long. V shed 4 bases and J shed 3 bases, with 15 bases lying between them. Written as DNA, the CDR3 is TGTGCCAGCAGCTCGGGGGGCAGGTTCCACACTGAAGCTTTCTTT. Translation: CASSSGGRFHTEAFF.

This chain links TRBV30 with TRBJ1-4, with a weak D call TRBD1 (5 bases). The CDR3 is made up of 13 amino acids. The germline CDR1 and CDR2 sequences are GTSNPN and SVGIG (reference sequence). The ends were cut back, 6 bases at V and 8 bases at J, with 16 bases in the middle. Written as DNA, the CDR3 is TGTGCCTGCCGCGGGGCAGCGAGGGAAAAACTGTTTTTT. Translation: CACRGAAREKLFF.

The chain's CDR3 is CASSLAGEYTVGEQYF. The CDR3 DNA reads TGTGCCAGCAGCTTAGCGGGGGAATACACGGTGGGCGAGCAGTACTTC. The genes are TRBV13 and TRBJ2-7; the D gene is possibly TRBD2 (6 bases). V was shortened by 1 base and J by 6 bases, with 19 bases between the two germline ends. The germline CDR1 and CDR2 sequences are PRHDT and FYEKMQ (reference sequence). This CDR3 contains 16 residues.

J is TRBJ2-3 and V is TRBV10-3; weak D call: TRBD2 (7 bases). The germline gives CDR1 ENHRY, CDR2 SYGVKD. This CDR3 spans 17 amino acids. The V end was cut by 5 bases, the J end by 1 base, with 19 bases between. The CDR3 DNA follows: TGTGCCATCAGTAAAGCCTTACAGGGAGGGGGCACAGATACGCAGTATTTT. Translation gives CAISKALQGGGTDTQYF.

Only one count was recorded for this clone. The chain has TRBV10-3 and TRBJ1-3, with TRBD1 matching over 7 bases. CDR1 is ENHRY and CDR2 is SYGVKD in the germline V gene. Trimming removed 3 bases from V and 3 bases from J; junction bases left unmatched: 8. The CDR3 totals 16 residues. Here the CDR3 DNA reads TGTGCCATCAGTGAACCTCGACAGGGTGGTGGAAACACCATATATTTT. Translating it yields CAISEPRQGGGNTIYF.

This clone was observed a single time. J is TRBJ2-1 and V is TRBV19, with D perhaps TRBD2 (5 bases). V lost 5 bases to trimming and J lost 9 bases, with 14 bases between them. The CDR3 is made up of 13 amino acids. In germline, CDR1 is LNHDA, CDR2 SQIVND (reference sequence). The CDR3 region is CASSEGTVTEQFF. CDR3 sequence (DNA): TGTGCCAGTAGTGAGGGCACAGTCACTGAGCAGTTCTTC. The full variable domain, completed using reference TRBV19 and TRBJ2-1, is DGGITQSPKYLFRKEGQNVTLSCEQNLNHDAMYWYRQDPGQGLRLIYYSQIVNDFQKGDIAEGYSVSREKKESFPLTVTSAQKNPTAFYLCASSEGTVTEQFFGPGTRLTVL.

This rearrangement joins TRBV27 to TRBJ2-7, with 8 bases fitting TRBD1. CDR3 length equals 15 residues. CDR1 is MNHEY, CDR2 SMNVEV, per germline (reference sequence). V lost 2 bases to trimming and J lost 7 bases; unmatched junction nucleotides: 10. The CDR3 protein is CASSLLQGALGEQYF. In nucleotides, the CDR3 is TGTGCCAGCAGTTTACTCCAGGGGGCGCTGGGGGAGCAGTACTTC.

The chain links TRBV18 to TRBJ2-7; 7 nucleotides agree with TRBD1. The germline V gene encodes CDR1 KGHSH and CDR2 LQKENI. The CDR3 covers 16 residues. After removal of 0 bases from V and 3 bases from J, the junction contained 8 bases not matched to a gene. The CDR3: CASSPPAAGGFYEQYF. CDR3 DNA: TGTGCCAGCTCACCACCGGCGGCAGGGGGATTCTACGAGCAGTACTTC.

This chain links TRBV7-9 with TRBJ2-7; 7 nucleotides agree with TRBD1. After removal of 4 bases from V and 2 bases from J, the junction contained 5 bases not matched to a gene. The CDR3 extends over 14 amino acids. CDR1 and CDR2 (germline): SEHNR, FQNEAQ (reference sequence). The DNA of the CDR3 is TGTGCCAGCAGCTACGACAGGGCCACCTACGAGCAGTACTTC. It translates to CASSYDRATYEQYF.

This chain uses TRBV6-5 with TRBJ1-4; D uncertain. CDR1 and CDR2 from the germline V gene are MNHEY and SVGAGI. With 0 bases removed from V and 4 bases from J, the gap between germline ends came to 9 bases. The CDR3 sequence is 15 residues long. The CDR3 nucleotides are TGTGCCAGCAGTTACTCGAGGCCAGATAATGAAAAACTGTTTTTT. This gives the protein CASSYSRPDNEKLFF.

The rearrangement links TRBV10-3 to TRBJ2-5; D might be TRBD1 (5 bases). Germline loops: CDR1 ENHRY, CDR2 SYGVKD. This CDR3 comprises 13 residues. Deletions cut 5 bases from V and 5 bases from J, with 12 bases between. The CDR3, as DNA: TGTGCCATCAGTCGCAGGGAATTTGAGACCCAGTACTTC. This gives the protein CAISRREFETQYF.